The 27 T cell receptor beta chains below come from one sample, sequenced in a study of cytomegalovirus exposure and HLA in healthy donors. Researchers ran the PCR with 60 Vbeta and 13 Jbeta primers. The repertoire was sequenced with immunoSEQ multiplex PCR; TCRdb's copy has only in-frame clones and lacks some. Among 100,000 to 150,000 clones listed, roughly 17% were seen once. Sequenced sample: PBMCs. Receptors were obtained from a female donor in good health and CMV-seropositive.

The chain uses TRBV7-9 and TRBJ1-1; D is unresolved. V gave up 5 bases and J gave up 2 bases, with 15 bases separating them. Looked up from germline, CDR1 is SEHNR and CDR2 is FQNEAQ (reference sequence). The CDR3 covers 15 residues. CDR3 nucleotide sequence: TGTGCCAGCAGCCACTCACGGGTCGCTAACACTGAAGCTTTCTTT. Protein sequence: CASSHSRVANTEAFF.

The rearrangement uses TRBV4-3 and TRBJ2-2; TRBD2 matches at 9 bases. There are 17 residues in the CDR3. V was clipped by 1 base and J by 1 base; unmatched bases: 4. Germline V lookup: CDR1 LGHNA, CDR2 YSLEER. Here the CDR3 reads CASSQVAGGENTGELFF. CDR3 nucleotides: TGCGCCAGCAGCCAAGTGGCGGGGGGGGAGAACACCGGGGAGCTGTTTTTT.

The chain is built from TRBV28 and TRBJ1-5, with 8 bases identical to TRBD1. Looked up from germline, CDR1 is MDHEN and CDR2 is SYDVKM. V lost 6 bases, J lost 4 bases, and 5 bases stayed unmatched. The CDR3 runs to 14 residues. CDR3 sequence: CASRSGGGNQPQHF. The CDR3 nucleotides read TGTGCCAGCAGATCAGGGGGCGGGAATCAGCCCCAGCATTTT.

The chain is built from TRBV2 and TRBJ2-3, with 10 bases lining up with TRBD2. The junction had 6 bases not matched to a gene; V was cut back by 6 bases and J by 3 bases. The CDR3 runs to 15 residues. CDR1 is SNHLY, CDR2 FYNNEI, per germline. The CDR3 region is CASSFSGGLTDTQYF. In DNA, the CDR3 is TGTGCCAGCAGCTTTAGCGGGGGGCTAACAGATACGCAGTATTTT.

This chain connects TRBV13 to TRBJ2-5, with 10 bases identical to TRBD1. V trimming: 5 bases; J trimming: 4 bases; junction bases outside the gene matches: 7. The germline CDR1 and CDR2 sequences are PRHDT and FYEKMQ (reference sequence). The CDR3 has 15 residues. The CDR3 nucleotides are TGTGCCAGCAGCCTGAGGACAGGGGGGAGAGAGACCCAGTACTTC. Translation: CASSLRTGGRETQYF.

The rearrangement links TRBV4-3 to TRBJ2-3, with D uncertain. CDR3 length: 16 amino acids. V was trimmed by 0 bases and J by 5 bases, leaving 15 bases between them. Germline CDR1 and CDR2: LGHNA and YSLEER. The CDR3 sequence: CASSQEFSTPEDTQYF. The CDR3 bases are TGCGCCAGCAGCCAAGAGTTTAGCACCCCCGAAGATACGCAGTATTTT.

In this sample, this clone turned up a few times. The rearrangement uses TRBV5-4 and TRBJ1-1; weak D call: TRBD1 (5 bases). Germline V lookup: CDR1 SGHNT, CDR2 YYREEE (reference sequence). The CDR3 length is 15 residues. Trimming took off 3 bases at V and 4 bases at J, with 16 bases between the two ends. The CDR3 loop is CASSSRREGGTEAFF. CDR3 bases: TGTGCCAGCAGCTCCCGCAGGGAGGGAGGCACTGAAGCTTTCTTT.

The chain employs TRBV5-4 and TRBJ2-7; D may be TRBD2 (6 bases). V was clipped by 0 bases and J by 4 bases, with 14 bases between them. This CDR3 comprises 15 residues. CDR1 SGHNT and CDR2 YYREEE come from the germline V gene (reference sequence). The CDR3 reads CASSLAGGIRYEQYF. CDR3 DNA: TGTGCCAGCAGCTTGGCGGGCGGGATAAGGTACGAGCAGTACTTC.

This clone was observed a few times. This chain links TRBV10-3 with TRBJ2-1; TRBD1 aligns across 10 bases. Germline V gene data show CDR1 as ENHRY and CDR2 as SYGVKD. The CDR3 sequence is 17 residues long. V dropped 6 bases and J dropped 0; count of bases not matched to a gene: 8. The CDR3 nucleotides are TGTGCCATCAGGGGACAGGGGTCCTCGAGCTCCTACAATGAGCAGTTCTTC. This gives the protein CAIRGQGSSSSYNEQFF.

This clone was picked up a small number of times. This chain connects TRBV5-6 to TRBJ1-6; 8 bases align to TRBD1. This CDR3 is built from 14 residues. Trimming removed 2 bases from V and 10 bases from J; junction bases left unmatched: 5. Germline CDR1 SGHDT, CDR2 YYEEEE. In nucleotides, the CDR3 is TGTGCCAGCAGCTTAGGACAGGGTGTCTCACCCCTCCACTTT. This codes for CASSLGQGVSPLHF.

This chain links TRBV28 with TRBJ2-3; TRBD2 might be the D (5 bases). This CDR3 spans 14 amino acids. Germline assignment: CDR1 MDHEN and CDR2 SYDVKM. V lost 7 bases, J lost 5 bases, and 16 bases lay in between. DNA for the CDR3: TGTGCCAGCAAGGCTGGCCCCGCGGGAGATACGCAGTATTTT. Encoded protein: CASKAGPAGDTQYF.

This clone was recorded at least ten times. CDR3 loop: CASSSGGRETQYF. The DNA for the CDR3 is TGTGCCAGTAGTAGTGGGGGCCGGGAGACCCAGTACTTC. The chain links TRBV19 to TRBJ2-5; D is possibly TRBD1 (6 bases). The CDR3 loop spans 13 amino acids. Germline V CDR1 and CDR2: LNHDA, SQIVND (reference sequence). Trimming shortened V by 4 bases and J by 5 bases, and 11 bases separated the two germline ends.

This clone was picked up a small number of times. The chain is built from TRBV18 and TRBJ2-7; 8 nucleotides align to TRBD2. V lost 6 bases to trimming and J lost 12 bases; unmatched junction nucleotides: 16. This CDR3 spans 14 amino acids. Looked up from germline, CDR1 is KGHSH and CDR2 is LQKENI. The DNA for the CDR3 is TGTGCCAGCTCGGAGGGACTAGGAGTCGGGCTGCCGTACTTC. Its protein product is CASSEGLGVGLPYF.

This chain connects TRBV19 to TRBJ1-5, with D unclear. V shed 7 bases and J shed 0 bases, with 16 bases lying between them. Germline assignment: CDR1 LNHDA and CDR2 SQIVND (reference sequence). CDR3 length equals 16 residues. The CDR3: CASNKFRGYSNQPQHF. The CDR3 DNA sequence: TGTGCCAGTAATAAGTTCCGGGGTTATAGCAATCAGCCCCAGCATTTT.

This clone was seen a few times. In DNA form, the CDR3 reads TGTGCCAGCAGCCGGACTAGCGGTACTAACACCTACGAGCAGTACTTC. It is translated as CASSRTSGTNTYEQYF. The chain combines TRBV7-9 with TRBJ2-7, with TRBD2 matching 10 bases. J gave up 2 bases and V 5 bases, and 9 bases lay outside the gene matches. Per the germline V gene, CDR1 is SEHNR and CDR2 is FQNEAQ (reference sequence). This CDR3 comprises 16 residues.

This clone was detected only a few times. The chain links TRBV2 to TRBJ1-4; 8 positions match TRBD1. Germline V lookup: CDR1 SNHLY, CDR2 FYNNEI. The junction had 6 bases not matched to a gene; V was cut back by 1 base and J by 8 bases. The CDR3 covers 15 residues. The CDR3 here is CASSEGTGWEEKLFF. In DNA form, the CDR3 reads TGTGCCAGCAGTGAAGGGACAGGGTGGGAGGAAAAACTGTTTTTT.

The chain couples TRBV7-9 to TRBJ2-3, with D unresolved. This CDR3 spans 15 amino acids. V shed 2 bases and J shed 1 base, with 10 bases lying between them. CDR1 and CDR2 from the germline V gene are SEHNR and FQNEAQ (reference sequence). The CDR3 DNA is TGTGCCAGCAGCTTATCAAGCCCCGGCACAGATACGCAGTATTTT. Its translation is CASSLSSPGTDTQYF.

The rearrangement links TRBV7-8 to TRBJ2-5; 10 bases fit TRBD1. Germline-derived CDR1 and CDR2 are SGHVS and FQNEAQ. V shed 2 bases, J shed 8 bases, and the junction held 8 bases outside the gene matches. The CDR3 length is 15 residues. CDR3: CASSLHQGQGRTQYF. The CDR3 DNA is TGTGCCAGCAGCTTACATCAGGGACAGGGGAGAACCCAGTACTTC.

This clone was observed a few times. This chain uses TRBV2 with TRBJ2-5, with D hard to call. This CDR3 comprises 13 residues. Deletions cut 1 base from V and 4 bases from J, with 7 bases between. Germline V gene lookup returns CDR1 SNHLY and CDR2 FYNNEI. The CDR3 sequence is CASSEVRIETQYF. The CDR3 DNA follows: TGTGCCAGCAGTGAAGTCAGAATAGAGACCCAGTACTTC.

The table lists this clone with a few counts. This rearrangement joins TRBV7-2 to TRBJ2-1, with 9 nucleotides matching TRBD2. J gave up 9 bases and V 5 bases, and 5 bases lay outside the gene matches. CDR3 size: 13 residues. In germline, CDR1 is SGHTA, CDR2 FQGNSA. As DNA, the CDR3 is TGTGCCAGCAGCCGGACTAGCGAGACTGAGCAGTTCTTC. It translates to CASSRTSETEQFF.

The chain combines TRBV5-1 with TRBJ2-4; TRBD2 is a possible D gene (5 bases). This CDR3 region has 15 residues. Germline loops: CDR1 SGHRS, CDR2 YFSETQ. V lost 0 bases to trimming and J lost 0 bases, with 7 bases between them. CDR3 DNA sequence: TGCGCCAGCAGCTTGGACGGACTAGCCAAAAACATTCAGTACTTC. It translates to CASSLDGLAKNIQYF.

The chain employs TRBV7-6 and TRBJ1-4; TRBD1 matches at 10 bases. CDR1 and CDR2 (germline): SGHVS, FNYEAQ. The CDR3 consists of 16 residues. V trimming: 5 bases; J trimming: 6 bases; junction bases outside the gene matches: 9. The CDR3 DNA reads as TGTGCCAGCAGCCAAGGACGCGGGACAGGGGATGAAAAACTGTTTTTT. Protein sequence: CASSQGRGTGDEKLFF.

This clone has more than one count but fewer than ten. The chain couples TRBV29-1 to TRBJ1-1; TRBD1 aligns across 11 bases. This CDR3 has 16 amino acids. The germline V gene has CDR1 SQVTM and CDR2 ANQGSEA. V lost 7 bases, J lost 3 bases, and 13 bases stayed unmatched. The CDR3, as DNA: TGCAGCGGAACGGACAGGGGGCAAAGTGTTGACACTGAAGCTTTCTTT. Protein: CSGTDRGQSVDTEAFF.

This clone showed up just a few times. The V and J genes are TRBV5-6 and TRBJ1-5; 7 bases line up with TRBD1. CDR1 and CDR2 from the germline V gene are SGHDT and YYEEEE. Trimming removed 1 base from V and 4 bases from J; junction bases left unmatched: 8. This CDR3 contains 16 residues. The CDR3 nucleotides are TGTGCCAGCAGCTTGTACGTTCCGGGACAGAATCAGCCCCAGCATTTT. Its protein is CASSLYVPGQNQPQHF.

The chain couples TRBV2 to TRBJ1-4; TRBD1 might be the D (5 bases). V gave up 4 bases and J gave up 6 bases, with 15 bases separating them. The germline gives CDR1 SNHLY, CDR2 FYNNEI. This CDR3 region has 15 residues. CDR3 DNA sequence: TGTGCCAGCAGTGGTACGACAGAATTCGATGAAAAACTGTTTTTT. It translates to CASSGTTEFDEKLFF.

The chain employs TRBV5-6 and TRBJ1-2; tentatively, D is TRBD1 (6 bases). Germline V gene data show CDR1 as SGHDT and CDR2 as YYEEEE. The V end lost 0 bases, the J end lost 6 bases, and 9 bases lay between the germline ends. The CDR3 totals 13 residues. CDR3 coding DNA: TGTGCCAGCAGCTTGGCCAGGGGCGATGGCTACACCTTC. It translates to CASSLARGDGYTF.

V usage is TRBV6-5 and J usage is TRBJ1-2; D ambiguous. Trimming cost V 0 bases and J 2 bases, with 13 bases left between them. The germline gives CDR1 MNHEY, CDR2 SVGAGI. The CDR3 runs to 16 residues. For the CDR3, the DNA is TGTGCCAGCAGTTACTCTAGCCGGGGAGGAAACTATGGCTACACCTTC. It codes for CASSYSSRGGNYGYTF.